The next 28 T cell receptor beta chains were all read from a single sample in a study of cytomegalovirus exposure and HLA in healthy donors. Generated by immunoSEQ multiplex PCR, the TCRdb table keeps only in-frame clones and is missing some. The data hold around 140,000 clones, with around 93% observed a single time. The sample consisted of PBMCs. The receptors were gathered from a man between 18 and 29 years old in good health and CMV-seropositive.

This sequence joins TRBV4-2 and TRBJ2-7, with 11 positions matching TRBD2. Per the germline V gene, CDR1 is LGHNA and CDR2 is YNFKEQ. Trimming took 0 bases from V and 2 from J; bases not matched to a gene: 0. The CDR3 loop spans 15 amino acids. In nucleotides, the CDR3 is TGTGCCAGCAGCCAAGATAGCGGGAGGGCCTACGAGCAGTACTTC. It codes for CASSQDSGRAYEQYF.

J is TRBJ1-5 and V is TRBV6-1; D possibly corresponds to TRBD1 (6 bases). Germline CDR1 is MNHNS and CDR2 is SASEGT. Between the trimmed V and J ends, which lost 7 bases and 10 bases, there was a span of 17 bases. This CDR3 comprises 13 residues. As DNA, the CDR3 is TGTGCCAGCACCAACAGGGAATTAGGCCCCCAGCATTTT. This sequence encodes CASTNRELGPQHF.

The chain uses TRBV7-6 and TRBJ2-5, with 7 positions matching TRBD1. There are 17 residues in the CDR3. The V gene end was trimmed by 4 bases and the J gene end by 6 bases; junction bases not matched to a gene: 17. Germline V lookup: CDR1 SGHVS, CDR2 FNYEAQ. The CDR3 coding sequence is TGTGCCAGCAGCTCCACATCGGGACAGTCTATCGGGAAGACCCAGTACTTC. This codes for CASSSTSGQSIGKTQYF.

The chain links TRBV7-9 to TRBJ2-1; TRBD2 matches 11 bases. Germline CDR1 and CDR2: SEHNR and FQNEAQ (reference sequence). There are 15 residues in the CDR3. V lost 6 bases, J lost 8 bases, and 9 bases stayed unmatched. Here the CDR3 reads CASSDTSGSPDEQFF. As DNA, the CDR3 is TGTGCCAGCAGTGACACTAGCGGGAGTCCCGATGAGCAGTTCTTC.

The rearrangement links TRBV27 to TRBJ2-5; 7 positions agree with TRBD2. Germline values: CDR1 MNHEY, CDR2 SMNVEV (reference sequence). The CDR3 extends over 13 amino acids. Trimming cost V 7 bases and J 2 bases; bases outside gene matches: 4. The CDR3 protein is CASKKAGQETQYF. CDR3 sequence (DNA): TGTGCCAGCAAGAAAGCGGGACAAGAGACCCAGTACTTC.

The V call is TRBV10-3, the J call TRBJ2-1; tentatively, D is TRBD2 (6 bases). Germline V gene data show CDR1 as ENHRY and CDR2 as SYGVKD. The CDR3 is 14 amino acids. The V and J ends lost 3 bases and 2 bases respectively, with 8 bases between them. The chain's CDR3 is CAISDGGTYNEQFF. The DNA for the CDR3 is TGTGCCATCAGTGATGGGGGGACCTACAATGAGCAGTTCTTC.

The V and J genes are TRBV7-2 and TRBJ2-1; 9 bases are a match to TRBD2. The J segment lost 9 bases and the V segment lost 4 bases, leaving 10 bases of the junction unmatched. Per germline, CDR1 SGHTA and CDR2 FQGNSA. The length of the CDR3 is 15 residues. The CDR3 loop reads CASSSGPAGGTEQFF. DNA for the CDR3: TGTGCCAGCAGCTCTGGGCCAGCGGGAGGAACTGAGCAGTTCTTC.

The V gene is TRBV4-2, the J gene TRBJ2-7, with 7 nucleotides matching TRBD2. The CDR3 totals 15 residues. With V trimmed by 1 base and J by 6 bases, 9 bases remained unmatched. Germline V gene lookup returns CDR1 LGHNA and CDR2 YNFKEQ. CDR3 residues: CASSQVASRESEQYF. Written as DNA, the CDR3 is TGTGCCAGCAGCCAAGTGGCTTCGCGGGAGAGCGAGCAGTACTTC.

The chain has TRBV5-4 and TRBJ1-6, with D unresolved. This CDR3 has 19 residues. Trimming removed 1 base at V and 7 bases at J, with 24 bases between. CDR1 is SGHNT and CDR2 is YYREEE in the germline V gene (reference sequence). CDR3 loop: CASSLRGGREPLINSPLHF. The DNA for the CDR3 is TGTGCCAGCAGCTTGCGTGGAGGAAGAGAGCCTTTAATCAATTCACCCCTCCACTTT.

The chain recombines TRBV27 with TRBJ2-5, with 11 bases lining up with TRBD2. This CDR3 has 15 amino acids. The germline V gene has CDR1 MNHEY and CDR2 SMNVEV (reference sequence). Trimming at V came to 5 bases and at J to 1 base, leaving 3 bases not matched to a gene. Here the CDR3 DNA reads TGTGCCAGCAGTGGGGGGACTAGCGGCCAAGAGACCCAGTACTTC. Translated: CASSGGTSGQETQYF.

This chain connects TRBV19 to TRBJ1-1; D unresolved. The germline gives CDR1 LNHDA, CDR2 SQIVND (reference sequence). V lost 4 bases and J 7 bases, leaving 10 bases between the germline ends. This CDR3 has 12 amino acids. DNA of the CDR3: TGTGCCAGTAGTACGTGGGCAGATGAAGCTTTCTTT. As protein: CASSTWADEAFF.

This sequence joins TRBV28 and TRBJ2-1; D perhaps matches TRBD1 (5 bases). V was trimmed by 3 bases and J by 4 bases, leaving 10 bases between them. Germline loops: CDR1 MDHEN, CDR2 SYDVKM. This CDR3 is 14 amino acids long. Written as DNA, the CDR3 is TGTGCCAGCAGTTTTCGAGACAGTTACAATGAGCAGTTCTTC. Translated, it gives CASSFRDSYNEQFF.

V gene TRBV27 combines with J gene TRBJ2-5; weak D call: TRBD2 (7 bases). The CDR3 length is 14 residues. V lost 5 bases to trimming and J lost 5 bases, with 15 bases between them. Germline V gene data show CDR1 as MNHEY and CDR2 as SMNVEV (reference sequence). The CDR3 DNA sequence: TGTGCCAGCAGTCTGGGGGGGGCGGTCGAGACCCAGTACTTC. Translated, it gives CASSLGGAVETQYF.

The V call is TRBV19, the J call TRBJ1-5; 8 nucleotides agree with TRBD1. This CDR3 has 15 residues. V gave up 7 bases and J gave up 7 bases; unmatched junction bases: 12. Per germline, CDR1 LNHDA and CDR2 SQIVND (reference sequence). As DNA, the CDR3 is TGTGCCAGTACCCGAGGTTTCGCAGGGGGCCAGCCCCAGCATTTT. Residues: CASTRGFAGGQPQHF.

V is TRBV30 and J is TRBJ1-1, with TRBD1 as a possible D gene (6 bases). V gave up 4 bases and J gave up 6 bases, with 12 bases separating them. The germline gives CDR1 GTSNPN, CDR2 SVGIG (reference sequence). This CDR3 region has 12 residues. The CDR3 DNA reads as TGTGCCTGGAACAGGGACACCCCTGAAGCTTTCTTT. This translates into CAWNRDTPEAFF.

This chain's CDR3 is CASSPVFQETQYF. The CDR3 bases are TGTGCCAGCAGCCCAGTCTTCCAAGAGACCCAGTACTTC. This chain connects TRBV5-5 to TRBJ2-5; D gene unclear. Looked up from germline, CDR1 is SGHKS and CDR2 is YYEKEE (reference sequence). V was clipped by 4 bases and J by 1 base, with 8 bases between them. CDR3 size: 13 residues.

The chain has TRBV28 and TRBJ2-2; possible D gene TRBD2, 5 bases. Deletions cut 7 bases from V and 2 bases from J, with 14 bases between. Per germline, CDR1 MDHEN and CDR2 SYDVKM. The CDR3 runs 15 residues. The CDR3 coding sequence is TGTGCCAGCATCGTAACGGGAACTAACACCGGGGAGCTGTTTTTT. This translates into CASIVTGTNTGELFF.

The chain carries TRBV25-1 and TRBJ2-7; D perhaps matches TRBD2 (6 bases). The CDR3 is 14 residues long. V was trimmed by 3 bases and J by 4 bases, leaving 13 bases between them. Per the germline V gene, CDR1 is MGHDK and CDR2 is SYGVNS. The CDR3 DNA reads as TGTGCCAGCAGTGATGTGGGGAGGAGGTACGAGCAGTACTTC. This sequence encodes CASSDVGRRYEQYF.

The J gene is TRBJ2-2, the V gene TRBV5-1; 8 bases align to TRBD1. V lost 4 bases, J lost 1 base, and 6 bases stayed unmatched. This CDR3 comprises 16 residues. The germline CDR1 and CDR2 sequences are SGHRS and YFSETQ. The CDR3 loop reads CASSPDGQGNTGELFF. CDR3 nucleotides: TGCGCCAGCAGCCCGGACGGACAGGGGAACACCGGGGAGCTGTTTTTT.

The CDR3 DNA sequence: TGTGCCAGCTCACCTCTATCACCGGGACTAGCGACCTACGAGCAGTACTTC. Protein: CASSPLSPGLATYEQYF. V is TRBV18 and J is TRBJ2-7; TRBD2 matches at 10 bases. Germline V lookup: CDR1 KGHSH, CDR2 LQKENI. The CDR3 covers 17 residues. The V and J ends lost 3 bases and 2 bases, in that order; junction bases with no gene match: 10. Full variable domain (rest looked up from reference TRBV18 and TRBJ2-7): NAGVMQNPRHLVRRRGQEARLRCSPMKGHSHVYWYRQLPEEGLKFMVYLQKENIIDESGMPKERFSAEFPKEGPSILRIQQVVRGDSAAYFCASSPLSPGLATYEQYFGPGTRLTVT.

The V and J genes are TRBV7-9 and TRBJ2-2; 8 bases agree with TRBD2. J gave up 7 bases and V 8 bases, and 12 bases lay outside the gene matches. Per germline, CDR1 SEHNR and CDR2 FQNEAQ (reference sequence). This CDR3 has 15 amino acids. DNA for the CDR3: TGTGCCAGCTTTTCCGGGCAGCGGGAGCACGGGGAGCTGTTTTTT. Its protein product is CASFSGQREHGELFF.

Worth noting for this clone: The same CDR3 is also encoded by other DNA sequences in this sample. The chain couples TRBV28 to TRBJ2-7, with D unresolved. The germline V and J ends were trimmed by 3 bases and 3 bases, with 6 bases remaining between them. The CDR3 length is 12 residues. In germline, CDR1 is MDHEN, CDR2 SYDVKM. The chain's CDR3 is CASSFQNYEQYF. The CDR3 DNA reads as TGTGCCAGCAGTTTTCAGAACTACGAGCAGTACTTC.

V is TRBV11-3 and J is TRBJ2-3, with no clear D. CDR1 is SGHNT and CDR2 is YENEEA in the germline V gene. V was trimmed by 3 bases and J by 2 bases, leaving 6 bases between them. CDR3 length: 13 residues. CDR3 nucleotide sequence: TGTGCCAGCAGCTTCGCGAACACAGATACGCAGTATTTT. It translates to CASSFANTDTQYF.

The chain has TRBV4-1 and TRBJ1-5, with D possibly matching TRBD1 (6 bases). This CDR3 spans 15 amino acids. CDR1 and CDR2 from the germline V gene are MGHRA and YSYEKL. Trimming left V 6 bases short and J 7 bases short, with 19 bases between. CDR3 nucleotide sequence: TGCGCCAGCAGTCTTCACAGGGACGGAGGACAGCCCCAGCATTTT. This sequence encodes CASSLHRDGGQPQHF.

The rearrangement joins TRBV29-1 to TRBJ2-7; TRBD2 matches at 7 bases. CDR3 size: 11 residues. Trimming took 7 bases from V and 7 from J; bases not matched to a gene: 7. The germline gives CDR1 SQVTM, CDR2 ANQGSEA. The CDR3 DNA is TGCAGCGCAGGCGGGGGTGGAGAGCAGTACTTC. Residues: CSAGGGGEQYF.

This clone occurred once. The gene calls are TRBV9 and TRBJ2-7; 7 bases line up with TRBD1. Germline CDR1 is SGDLS and CDR2 is YYNGEE. This CDR3 has 16 amino acids. The J segment lost 1 base and the V segment lost 0 bases, leaving 7 bases of the junction unmatched. In DNA, the CDR3 is TGTGCCAGCAGCGTAGGCCCCTCGGGACAGTCCTACGAGCAGTACTTC. Residues: CASSVGPSGQSYEQYF.

This rearrangement joins TRBV2 to TRBJ2-1, with TRBD2 matching over 9 bases. Trimming removed 6 bases from V and 0 bases from J; junction bases left unmatched: 3. The germline V gene has CDR1 SNHLY and CDR2 FYNNEI. The CDR3 is made up of 15 amino acids. Here the CDR3 reads CASRRTSDSYNEQFF. CDR3 nucleotides: TGTGCCAGCAGAAGGACTAGCGACTCCTACAATGAGCAGTTCTTC.

The V gene is TRBV6-1, the J gene TRBJ1-1; the D is unclear. Deletions cut 2 bases from V and 3 bases from J, with 16 bases between. The CDR3 runs 16 residues. The germline CDR1 and CDR2 sequences are MNHNS and SASEGT. The CDR3 region has the DNA TGTGCCAGCAGTGAAAGGAGAGTAGAGGGATACACTGAAGCTTTCTTT. Amino acid sequence: CASSERRVEGYTEAFF.